This passage covers 30 T cell receptor beta chains from one sample sequenced in a study of T cell repertoires in ileal Crohn's disease (dated by TCRdb to the late 2010s). Library construction relied on the immunoSEQ multiplex PCR assay. Imported from immuneACCESS, the table was reduced by TCRdb to in-frame sequences with V and J called. These copies leave out some clones; in studies compared against another copy, an unresolved V gene accounts for under half, and the cause of the remainder is not known. The sample table records about 4,900 clones; around 90% of these occur just once. The biggest ten clones account for over 5% of the sample. Material for sequencing was ileal tissue. Every receptor here comes from an adult with Crohn's disease.

V and J are TRBV9 and TRBJ2-3; 7 bases align to TRBD2. With 0 bases clipped from V and 7 bases from J, the junction kept 14 bases outside the gene matches. Germline V gives CDR1 SGDLS, CDR2 YYNGEE. This CDR3 comprises 17 residues. Written as DNA, the CDR3 is TGTGCCAGCAGCGTAGGGGTGTTTGCGGGGGAAGGAAATACGCAGTATTTT. This translates into CASSVGVFAGEGNTQYF.

This clone was found a few times. The chain is built from TRBV9 and TRBJ2-5; maybe TRBD1 (7 bases). This CDR3 has 15 amino acids. Trimming removed 4 bases at V and 5 bases at J, with 18 bases between. In germline, CDR1 is SGDLS, CDR2 YYNGEE. CDR3: CASSSPRGAGETQYF. CDR3 DNA sequence: TGTGCCAGCAGCTCCCCCAGGGGGGCCGGGGAGACCCAGTACTTC.

V usage is TRBV2 and J usage is TRBJ1-1; a possible D gene is TRBD1 (6 bases). Germline V lookup: CDR1 SNHLY, CDR2 FYNNEI. The CDR3 length is 12 residues. V gave up 6 bases and J gave up 7 bases, with 12 bases separating them. This chain's CDR3 is CASSRGESEAFF. Here the CDR3 DNA reads TGTGCCAGCAGCAGGGGTGAGAGTGAAGCTTTCTTT.

Here the CDR3 reads CASAGTLSYEQYF. The CDR3 coding sequence is TGTGCCAGTGCCGGGACACTGTCCTACGAGCAGTACTTC. The chain links TRBV19 to TRBJ2-7, with D maybe TRBD1 (6 bases). Trimming pared 8 bases from V and 1 base from J, leaving 12 bases between. There are 13 residues in the CDR3. CDR1 LNHDA and CDR2 SQIVND come from the germline V gene (reference sequence).

The chain recombines TRBV5-1 with TRBJ1-1; D is possibly TRBD1 (6 bases). The germline V gene has CDR1 SGHRS and CDR2 YFSETQ. The V and J ends lost 4 bases and 7 bases respectively, with 11 bases between them. The CDR3 is 12 amino acids. CDR3 DNA sequence: TGCGCCAGCAGCAAAGGACAGAATGAAGCTTTCTTT. Amino acid sequence: CASSKGQNEAFF. The full variable domain, rest sourced from reference TRBV5-1 and TRBJ1-1, is KAGVTQTPRYLIKTRGQQVTLSCSPISGHRSVSWYQQTPGQGLQFLFEYFSETQRNKGNFPGRFSGRQFSNSRSEMNVSTLELGDSALYLCASSKGQNEAFFGQGTRLTVV.

V is TRBV9 and J is TRBJ2-2; TRBD1 agrees at 11 bases. Germline V gene sequence: CDR1 SGDLS, CDR2 YYNGEE. The J segment lost 5 bases and the V segment lost 2 bases, leaving 20 bases of the junction unmatched. The CDR3 sequence is 21 residues long. This CDR3 is CASSVSVSGSWTGGRTGELFF. CDR3 sequence (DNA): TGTGCCAGCAGCGTTTCGGTGAGCGGCTCCTGGACAGGGGGCCGGACCGGGGAGCTGTTTTTT.

This clone was seen a handful of times. The chain combines TRBV30 with TRBJ1-4; D gene unclear. The CDR3 is 12 residues long. CDR1 GTSNPN and CDR2 SVGIG come from the germline V gene (reference sequence). V dropped 3 bases and J dropped 5 bases, with 7 bases sitting between them. The CDR3 here is CAWSLLNEKLFF. The CDR3 DNA is TGTGCCTGGAGCCTGTTAAATGAAAAACTGTTTTTT.

The chain is built from TRBV2 and TRBJ2-3; TRBD2 matches at 8 bases. This CDR3 comprises 14 residues. CDR1 is SNHLY and CDR2 is FYNNEI in the germline V gene. V trimming: 5 bases; J trimming: 3 bases; junction bases outside the gene matches: 4. Here the CDR3 reads CASSLRGATDTQYF. The CDR3 nucleotides are TGTGCCAGCAGTCTGCGGGGGGCGACAGATACGCAGTATTTT.

V and J are TRBV7-9 and TRBJ2-2, with D hard to call. The V gene lost 0 bases and the J gene lost 4 bases, with 6 bases spanning the gap. The CDR3 is made up of 14 amino acids. Germline V gives CDR1 SEHNR, CDR2 FQNEAQ (reference sequence). In nucleotides, the CDR3 is TGTGCCAGCAGCTTAGCCTTAATCACCGGGGAGCTGTTTTTT. It codes for CASSLALITGELFF.

The V gene is TRBV6-1, the J gene TRBJ2-1, with 11 bases matching TRBD1. V was clipped by 10 bases and J by 6 bases; unmatched bases: 5. The CDR3 is made up of 13 amino acids. Germline loops: CDR1 MNHNS, CDR2 SASEGT. The CDR3 is CAIAGQGVNEQFF. In DNA form, the CDR3 reads TGTGCCATCGCGGGACAGGGGGTCAATGAGCAGTTCTTC.

This rearrangement joins TRBV5-1 to TRBJ2-5; TRBD2 might be the D (6 bases). This CDR3 region has 16 residues. Trimming stripped 2 bases from V and 1 base from J, with 15 bases between. Germline-derived CDR1 and CDR2 are SGHRS and YFSETQ. The CDR3 region has the DNA TGCGCCAGCAGCTTCCACGCGGGACTTGTCCAAGAGACCCAGTACTTC. Translation gives CASSFHAGLVQETQYF.

The chain recombines TRBV19 with TRBJ2-5; D might be TRBD2 (7 bases). The germline gives CDR1 LNHDA, CDR2 SQIVND (reference sequence). V dropped 6 bases and J dropped 2 bases, with 22 bases sitting between them. The CDR3 is 17 amino acids. CDR3 amino acids: CASRPRSSRGGQETQYF. The CDR3 nucleotides are TGTGCCAGTAGACCCCGTTCCTCGAGGGGGGGACAAGAGACCCAGTACTTC.

V gene TRBV27 combines with J gene TRBJ2-6; D might be TRBD2 (5 bases). Germline CDR1 is MNHEY and CDR2 is SMNVEV (reference sequence). This CDR3 is built from 18 residues. V lost 2 bases, J lost 0 bases, and 14 bases lay in between. CDR3 in amino acids: CASSLLGMGSSGANVLTF. The CDR3 bases are TGTGCCAGCAGTTTACTCGGGATGGGAAGCTCTGGGGCCAACGTCCTGACTTTC.

V is TRBV18 and J is TRBJ1-2; TRBD1 aligns across 7 bases. V gave up 4 bases and J gave up 4 bases; unmatched junction bases: 9. The CDR3 is 15 amino acids. The germline V gene has CDR1 KGHSH and CDR2 LQKENI. CDR3 sequence reads: CASSRSGTDLYGYTF. For the CDR3, the DNA is TGTGCCAGCTCACGCTCTGGGACAGACCTCTATGGCTACACCTTC. The whole variable domain, remainder taken from reference TRBV18 and TRBJ1-2, is NAGVMQNPRHLVRRRGQEARLRCSPMKGHSHVYWYRQLPEEGLKFMVYLQKENIIDESGMPKERFSAEFPKEGPSILRIQQVVRGDSAAYFCASSRSGTDLYGYTFGSGTRLTVV.

This sequence joins TRBV5-1 and TRBJ2-7, with 9 positions matching TRBD1. The CDR3 spans 18 residues. V dropped 2 bases and J dropped 6; count of bases not matched to a gene: 18. CDR1 and CDR2 from the germline V gene are SGHRS and YFSETQ. The CDR3 DNA is TGCGCCAGCAGCTTCGGGACAGGGAGAGGAGTAGTGAGTGGCGAGCAGTACTTC. Its translation is CASSFGTGRGVVSGEQYF.

This clone has just one count. This chain joins TRBV19 and TRBJ1-5; TRBD1 matches at 8 bases. The CDR3 is made up of 13 amino acids. V shed 5 bases and J 6 bases; nucleotides not matched to a gene: 3. Germline V CDR1 and CDR2: LNHDA, SQIVND (reference sequence). The CDR3 DNA follows: TGTGCCAGTAGTGTCGACAGGGGTCAGCCCCAGCATTTT. Translating gives CASSVDRGQPQHF.

The chain recombines TRBV15 with TRBJ2-6; tentative D call: TRBD1 (6 bases). CDR1 is LNHNV and CDR2 is YYDKDF in the germline V gene (reference sequence). This CDR3 has 15 amino acids. Trimming left V 6 bases short and J 9 bases short, with 18 bases between. CDR3 nucleotides: TGTGCCACCAGGCCGACAGGCCTGGATGGCAACGTCCTGACTTTC. Its translation is CATRPTGLDGNVLTF.

V gene TRBV6-1 combines with J gene TRBJ1-2, with D perhaps matching TRBD1 (5 bases). This CDR3 contains 13 residues. Germline V gene data show CDR1 as MNHNS and CDR2 as SASEGT. Trimming stripped 8 bases from V and 7 bases from J, with 17 bases between. The CDR3 region has the DNA TGTGCCAGCCTGGGGCGGTTCTCTGGTGGCTACACCTTC. Protein: CASLGRFSGGYTF.

The rearrangement uses TRBV27 and TRBJ2-3, with D hard to call. V lost 3 bases to trimming and J lost 6 bases, with 10 bases between them. The CDR3 sequence is 13 residues long. The germline gives CDR1 MNHEY, CDR2 SMNVEV (reference sequence). The DNA for the CDR3 is TGTGCCAGCAGTTTGGCCAGGTTTGATACGCAGTATTTT. Its translation is CASSLARFDTQYF.

The rearrangement joins TRBV7-8 to TRBJ2-7; the D is unclear. Germline lookup yields CDR1 SGHVS and CDR2 FQNEAQ. V was cut by 3 bases and J by 4 bases, with 7 bases left in between. CDR3 length: 12 amino acids. The CDR3 sequence: CASSFTLYEQYF. The CDR3 nucleotides are TGTGCCAGCAGCTTCACCCTATACGAGCAGTACTTC. The complete variable domain, with remaining parts taken from reference TRBV7-8 and TRBJ2-7, reads GAGVSQSPRYKVAKRGQDVALRCDPISGHVSLFWYQQALGQGPEFLTYFQNEAQLDKSGLPSDRFFAERPEGSVSTLKIQRTQQEDSAVYLCASSFTLYEQYFGPGTRLTVT.

The rearrangement uses TRBV18 and TRBJ2-1; 12 nucleotides agree with TRBD2. CDR3 size: 16 residues. With V trimmed by 1 base and J by 14 bases, 12 bases remained unmatched. Germline CDR1 is KGHSH and CDR2 is LQKENI. The CDR3 DNA reads as TGTGCCAGCTCACCACAAGGACTAGCGGGGCCCCGAGCGGAGTTCTTC. Translation: CASSPQGLAGPRAEFF.

This sequence joins TRBV4-3 and TRBJ2-2; TRBD1 matches 8 bases. Germline loops: CDR1 LGHNA, CDR2 YSLEER. Trimming at V came to 1 base and at J to 4 bases, leaving 8 bases not matched to a gene. The CDR3 covers 17 residues. The CDR3 region has the DNA TGCGCCAGCAGCCAAGTGTTGGCAGGGGGCCCCACCGGGGAGCTGTTTTTT. Protein product: CASSQVLAGGPTGELFF.

This rearrangement joins TRBV6-5 to TRBJ2-5; possibly TRBD2 for D (6 bases). V was pared by 4 bases and J by 8 bases, with 8 bases between. The germline gives CDR1 MNHEY, CDR2 SVGAGI. The CDR3 totals 11 residues. The CDR3 spells CASSSTSTQYF. The CDR3 DNA is TGTGCCAGCAGTTCCACTAGCACCCAGTACTTC.

This chain joins TRBV28 and TRBJ1-2; D not resolved. V was pared by 6 bases and J by 3 bases, with 23 bases between. Germline assignment: CDR1 MDHEN and CDR2 SYDVKM. This CDR3 has 17 amino acids. CDR3 coding DNA: TGTGCCAGCAGACCCTGGCCGGATCCCGCGGGATACTATGGCTACACCTTC. Protein: CASRPWPDPAGYYGYTF.

This chain joins TRBV30 and TRBJ1-1; TRBD1 agrees at 8 bases. This CDR3 region has 15 residues. V trimming: 2 bases; J trimming: 5 bases; junction bases outside the gene matches: 10. Germline loops: CDR1 GTSNPN, CDR2 SVGIG (reference sequence). The CDR3 region has the DNA TGTGCCTGGAGTCGACCCGGGACAGGTCGAACTGAAGCTTTCTTT. Encoded protein: CAWSRPGTGRTEAFF.

The chain uses TRBV9 and TRBJ2-7; TRBD1 agrees at 8 bases. Germline-derived CDR1 and CDR2 are SGDLS and YYNGEE. The CDR3 has 16 amino acids. Trimming took 3 bases from V and 3 from J; bases not matched to a gene: 11. CDR3 protein: CASSALSGTGLYEQYF. Written as DNA, the CDR3 is TGTGCCAGCAGCGCCCTATCCGGGACAGGTCTCTACGAGCAGTACTTC.

V and J are TRBV2 and TRBJ2-1; maybe TRBD2 (6 bases). V was clipped by 4 bases and J by 7 bases, with 11 bases between them. The CDR3 has 13 amino acids. Germline CDR1 SNHLY, CDR2 FYNNEI. The CDR3 DNA follows: TGTGCCAGCAGTGTATTGGAGGGGAATGAGCAGTTCTTC. It codes for CASSVLEGNEQFF.

The J gene is TRBJ1-2, the V gene TRBV6-6; 7 bases line up with TRBD1. This CDR3 region has 13 residues. Per the germline V gene, CDR1 is MNHNY and CDR2 is SVGAGI (reference sequence). Losses at the gene ends were 6 bases for V and 3 bases for J; bases not matched to a gene: 4. The CDR3 sequence: CASSPTGDYGYTF. Here the CDR3 DNA reads TGTGCCAGCAGCCCAACAGGGGACTATGGCTACACCTTC.

The chain has TRBV5-1 and TRBJ2-7; no firm D call. Trimming took off 0 bases at V and 2 bases at J, with 9 bases between the two ends. This CDR3 has 14 amino acids. The germline V gene encodes CDR1 SGHRS and CDR2 YFSETQ. This CDR3 reads CASSLGGIPYEQYF. The CDR3 DNA reads as TGCGCCAGCAGCTTGGGCGGCATTCCCTACGAGCAGTACTTC. The full variable domain, with the rest looked up from reference TRBV5-1 and TRBJ2-7, is KAGVTQTPRYLIKTRGQQVTLSCSPISGHRSVSWYQQTPGQGLQFLFEYFSETQRNKGNFPGRFSGRQFSNSRSEMNVSTLELGDSALYLCASSLGGIPYEQYFGPGTRLTVT.

The V call is TRBV7-9, the J call TRBJ2-7; 11 bases are shared with TRBD2. V lost 5 bases to trimming and J lost 3 bases; unmatched junction nucleotides: 9. Germline CDR1 SEHNR, CDR2 FQNEAQ (reference sequence). The CDR3 is 16 amino acids. CDR3 in amino acids: CASSLTAGTSGYEQYF. The CDR3 bases are TGTGCCAGCAGCCTTACCGCCGGGACTAGCGGCTACGAGCAGTACTTC.